This TCR beta chain was found in a study of T cell changes during pregnancy in multiple sclerosis. This CDR3 contains 13 residues. The V gene's germline CDR1 is SGHVS and CDR2 FNYEAQ. Trimming took off 3 bases at V and 7 bases at J, with 10 bases between the two ends. This table comes from immunoSEQ multiplex PCR, and its TCRdb copy is limited to in-frame clones, with some not included. The table shows some 38,000 clones, with about 88% occurring only once. This specimen was CD8+ T cells from peripheral blood mononuclear cells, taken in the third trimester of pregnancy. The rearrangement links TRBV7-6 to TRBJ2-1; D uncertain. This sequence originates from a female donor with multiple sclerosis, enrolled in a pregnancy study. The CDR3 DNA reads TGTGCCAGCAGCTTGGGTGAGGCAAATGAGCAGTTCTTC. Its protein is CASSLGEANEQFF.